The 13 T cell receptor beta chains in this list originate from one sample, sequenced in a study of blood T cell repertoires in COVID-19. Profiled with immunoSEQ multiplex PCR; TCRdb holds only in-frame clones, not every one. Among about 61,000 clones listed, about nine tenths were seen once. Specimen: peripheral blood. These receptors all come from a woman aged 45-65 years with active or convalescent COVID-19.

This sequence joins TRBV30 and TRBJ1-1; the D gene is possibly TRBD1 (6 bases). Trimming pared 3 bases from V and 4 bases from J, leaving 18 bases between. The germline V gene has CDR1 GTSNPN and CDR2 SVGIG (reference sequence). The CDR3 sequence is 15 residues long. The CDR3 DNA sequence: TGTGCCTGGAGGACGCACAGGGAAGTTGCCACTGAAGCTTTCTTT. It is translated as CAWRTHREVATEAFF.

The chain has TRBV7-9 and TRBJ1-4, with a weak D call TRBD1 (5 bases). Per the germline V gene, CDR1 is SEHNR and CDR2 is FQNEAQ (reference sequence). The ends were cut back, 2 bases at V and 7 bases at J, with 8 bases in the middle. The CDR3 has 13 residues. CDR3 loop: CASSLQGSEKLFF. The DNA for the CDR3 is TGTGCCAGCAGCTTACAGGGAAGTGAAAAACTGTTTTTT.

The chain uses TRBV6-6 and TRBJ2-1, with D tentatively TRBD1 (6 bases). Trimming removed 6 bases at V and 6 bases at J, with 9 bases between. The germline gives CDR1 MNHNY, CDR2 SVGAGI (reference sequence). This CDR3 spans 12 amino acids. The CDR3 DNA follows: TGTGCCAGCAGCACAGGGATCAATGAGCAGTTCTTC. It encodes CASSTGINEQFF.

The chain combines TRBV19 with TRBJ1-5; no clear D gene. The CDR3 has 15 amino acids. CDR1 and CDR2 (germline): LNHDA, SQIVND (reference sequence). Deletions cut 0 bases from V and 4 bases from J, with 10 bases between. The CDR3 spells CASSIEGGGNQPQHF. CDR3 nucleotides: TGTGCCAGTAGTATAGAGGGCGGCGGGAATCAGCCCCAGCATTTT.

The chain recombines TRBV5-1 with TRBJ2-7; TRBD2 matches at 7 bases. The CDR3 covers 14 residues. With 5 bases clipped from V and 2 bases from J, the junction kept 7 bases outside the gene matches. Germline-derived CDR1 and CDR2 are SGHRS and YFSETQ. The CDR3 DNA is TGCGCCAGCAGTCCTAGCGGTCCTACCTACGAGCAGTACTTC. Encoded protein: CASSPSGPTYEQYF.

The rearrangement joins TRBV3-1 (or the pseudogene TRBV3-2) to TRBJ1-2, with D unclear. Trimming took 2 bases from V and 6 from J, leaving 10 bases between them. CDR1 is LGHDT and CDR2 is YNNKEL in the germline V gene (reference sequence). This CDR3 has 13 amino acids. This CDR3 is CASSQQDRHGYTF. The DNA for the CDR3 is TGTGCCAGCAGCCAACAGGATCGTCATGGCTACACCTTC.

J is TRBJ2-7 and V is TRBV5-6; tentatively, D is TRBD2 (6 bases). The germline V gene has CDR1 SGHDT and CDR2 YYEEEE. V gave up 3 bases and J gave up 2 bases, with 9 bases separating them. The CDR3 extends over 13 amino acids. CDR3 DNA: TGTGCCAGCAGCTGGGGGACTGCCTACGAGCAGTACTTC. As protein: CASSWGTAYEQYF. The variable domain in full, completed from reference TRBV5-6 and TRBJ2-7, reads DAGVTQSPTHLIKTRGQQVTLRCSPKSGHDTVSWYQQALGQGPQFIFQYYEEEERQRGNFPDRFSGHQFPNYSSELNVNALLLGDSALYLCASSWGTAYEQYFGPGTRLTVT.

The rearrangement joins TRBV6-5 to TRBJ1-6; D not resolved. CDR1 MNHEY and CDR2 SVGAGI come from the germline V gene. V was clipped by 0 bases and J by 14 bases, with 14 bases between them. This CDR3 spans 14 amino acids. The CDR3: CASSYSNPSGALHF. DNA for the CDR3: TGTGCCAGCAGTTACTCGAATCCCTCCGGAGCCCTCCACTTT.

V and J are TRBV18 and TRBJ1-2, with D tentatively TRBD1 (5 bases). With 6 bases removed from V and 6 bases from J, the gap between germline ends came to 17 bases. Germline CDR1 and CDR2: KGHSH and LQKENI. This CDR3 is 14 amino acids long. The CDR3 protein is CASSQYQGTDGYTF. The CDR3 DNA sequence: TGTGCCAGCTCTCAGTATCAGGGAACCGATGGCTACACCTTC.

This clone was detected only once. The V and J genes are TRBV5-1 and TRBJ1-1; 9 bases agree with TRBD1. The germline gives CDR1 SGHRS, CDR2 YFSETQ. The CDR3 loop spans 14 amino acids. The trim removed 4 bases at V and 6 bases at J, leaving 7 bases unmatched. This CDR3 reads CASSRTGVGAEAFF. CDR3 DNA sequence: TGCGCCAGCAGCCGGACAGGGGTAGGTGCTGAAGCTTTCTTT. Full variable domain (remainder filled in from reference TRBV5-1 and TRBJ1-1): KAGVTQTPRYLIKTRGQQVTLSCSPISGHRSVSWYQQTPGQGLQFLFEYFSETQRNKGNFPGRFSGRQFSNSRSEMNVSTLELGDSALYLCASSRTGVGAEAFFGQGTRLTVV.

This clone was seen a handful of times. The J gene is TRBJ1-6, the V gene TRBV2, with D possibly being TRBD1 (6 bases). Trimming took 2 bases from V and 9 from J, leaving 17 bases between them. CDR1 is SNHLY, CDR2 FYNNEI, per germline. The CDR3 is 16 residues long. CDR3 amino acids: CASSEMGTMIGSPLHF. In DNA, the CDR3 is TGTGCCAGCAGTGAAATGGGGACAATGATCGGTTCACCCCTCCACTTT.

The rearrangement uses TRBV24-1 and TRBJ2-1, with D tentatively TRBD2 (5 bases). CDR1 is KGHDR and CDR2 is SFDVKD in the germline V gene. This CDR3 comprises 11 residues. V was shortened by 6 bases and J by 9 bases, with 8 bases between the two germline ends. The CDR3 coding sequence is TGTGCCACCAGTTCCCGGGGTGAGCAGTTCTTC. Its protein is CATSSRGEQFF.

The chain joins TRBV19 to TRBJ2-7, with D tentatively TRBD1 (6 bases). Germline CDR1 reads LNHDA; CDR2 reads SQIVND (reference sequence). The CDR3 totals 14 residues. Trimming removed 9 bases at V and 6 bases at J, with 21 bases between. The CDR3 DNA reads TGTGCCAGCACCCTCCGGGACAAGGGTTCCGAGCAGTACTTC. Protein sequence: CASTLRDKGSEQYF.